Presented here are 15 T cell receptor beta chains from one specimen sequenced in a study of T cells in Graves' hyperthyroidism and ophthalmopathy. RNA transcripts provided the source from which TCR beta CDR3 regions were amplified. A first-round RT-PCR of the TCR CDR3 used the HTBI primer set. Via MiXCR, TCRdb re-called the multiplex PCR reads, giving one row per CDR3 protein. This repertoire shows 560,000 or so distinct CDR3 sequences, more than 45% found once; its top ten account for just under 8.5%. The sequencing input was peripheral blood or thyroid tissue (not recorded which). Source of these receptors: a young woman with Graves' hyperthyroidism.

This clonotype was seen a few times. The chain couples TRBV7-2 to TRBJ1-2; D is perhaps TRBD1 (5 bases). This CDR3 contains 13 residues. Germline assignment: CDR1 SGHTA and CDR2 FQGNSA. V lost 5 bases and J 7 bases, leaving 14 bases between the germline ends. This CDR3 reads CASSPSGGTGYTF. The DNA of the CDR3 is TGTGCCAGCAGCCCTAGCGGGGGGACTGGCTACACCTTC.

The V and J genes are TRBV9 and TRBJ2-2; D gene ambiguous. The CDR3 is 15 amino acids. Germline CDR1 SGDLS, CDR2 YYNGEE. Trimming shortened V by 0 bases and J by 2 bases, and 8 bases separated the two germline ends. CDR3 nucleotides: TGTGCCAGCAGCGTAGATCCCCGTAACACCGGGGAGCTGTTTTTT. Amino acids: CASSVDPRNTGELFF.

The chain combines TRBV7-6 with TRBJ1-5; D not certain. The V end was cut by 6 bases, the J end by 8 bases, with 11 bases between. Germline lookup yields CDR1 SGHVS and CDR2 FNYEAQ. This CDR3 spans 12 amino acids. The CDR3: CASSDVDEPQHF. The DNA of the CDR3 is TGTGCCAGCAGTGATGTTGACGAGCCCCAGCATTTT.

This chain links TRBV7-6 with TRBJ2-3, with 15 bases fitting TRBD2. CDR3 length: 15 residues. Germline trimming cut 4 bases from V and 7 bases from J; bases unmatched to any gene: 3. Looked up from germline, CDR1 is SGHVS and CDR2 is FNYEAQ. CDR3 sequence: CASSSGLAGGYTQYF. The DNA of the CDR3 is TGTGCCAGCAGCTCCGGACTAGCGGGAGGGTATACGCAGTATTTT. The full variable domain, rest sourced from reference TRBV7-6 and TRBJ2-3, is GAGVSQSPRYKVTKRGQDVALRCDPISGHVSLYWYRQALGQGPEFLTYFNYEAQQDKSGLPNDRFSAERPEGSISTLTIQRTEQRDSAMYRCASSSGLAGGYTQYFGPGTRLTVL.

The rearrangement uses TRBV5-1 and TRBJ1-5; D uncertain. The germline gives CDR1 SGHRS, CDR2 YFSETQ. Trimming cost V 4 bases and J 2 bases, with 10 bases left between them. This CDR3 is built from 14 residues. CDR3 coding DNA: TGCGCCAGCAGCATTGGCCTCGGCAATCAGCCCCAGCATTTT. It yields the protein CASSIGLGNQPQHF. The full variable domain, rest sourced from reference TRBV5-1 and TRBJ1-5, is KAGVTQTPRYLIKTRGQQVTLSCSPISGHRSVSWYQQTPGQGLQFLFEYFSETQRNKGNFPGRFSGRQFSNSRSEMNVSTLELGDSALYLCASSIGLGNQPQHFGDGTRLSIL.

This clonotype was detected only a few times. The V call is TRBV19, the J call TRBJ1-5; D is undetermined. The CDR3 loop spans 14 amino acids. The germline V gene encodes CDR1 LNHDA and CDR2 SQIVND (reference sequence). V lost 5 bases and J lost 2, with 10 bases in between. The CDR3 loop is CASSVPGGNQPQHF. CDR3 in DNA: TGTGCCAGTAGTGTCCCGGGAGGCAATCAGCCCCAGCATTTT.

The J gene is TRBJ2-7, the V gene TRBV6-2 or TRBV6-3, with 8 bases that match TRBD2. Germline V CDR1 and CDR2: MNHEY, SVGEGT. J gave up 3 bases and V 6 bases, and 7 bases lay outside the gene matches. The CDR3 runs to 14 residues. CDR3 protein: CASRKRETVYEQYF. The CDR3 DNA is TGTGCCAGCAGGAAGCGGGAGACCGTCTACGAGCAGTACTTC.

The CDR3 coding sequence is TGTGCCAGCACCCCAGCAGGCGGGGGATTACGGGAGCTGTTTTTT. Its translation is CASTPAGGGLRELFF. This chain links TRBV14 with TRBJ2-2; TRBD2 matches 7 bases. Unmatched junction bases numbered 14, after V lost 7 bases and J lost 9 bases. CDR1 and CDR2 (germline): SGHDN, FVKESK. The CDR3 contains 15 residues.

This clonotype was seen a few times. The DNA of the CDR3 is TGTGCCACCAGTGATTCGACAGGGTCGGGCAATCAGCCCCAGCATTTT. Amino acids: CATSDSTGSGNQPQHF. The V gene is TRBV24-1, the J gene TRBJ1-5; 7 bases agree with TRBD1. After removal of 2 bases from V and 2 bases from J, the junction contained 5 bases not matched to a gene. The CDR3 loop spans 16 amino acids. Germline CDR1 KGHDR, CDR2 SFDVKD.

This clonotype has a count of ten or more. The chain links TRBV7-8 to TRBJ1-1, with D unresolved. V was cut by 1 base and J by 1 base, with 7 bases left in between. In germline, CDR1 is SGHVS, CDR2 FQNEAQ. CDR3 length: 14 residues. For the CDR3, the DNA is TGTGCCAGCAGCTTAGTTGCAAGGAACACTGAAGCTTTCTTT. Its protein is CASSLVARNTEAFF.

J is TRBJ1-2 and V is TRBV29-1, with 7 positions matching TRBD1. CDR1 and CDR2 from the germline V gene are SQVTM and ANQGSEA. This CDR3 is 10 amino acids long. Trimming at V came to 8 bases and at J to 8 bases, leaving 5 bases not matched to a gene. The chain's CDR3 is CSLQGKGYTF. The CDR3 DNA sequence: TGCAGCCTACAGGGGAAGGGCTACACCTTC.

This clonotype appeared a few times. The chain employs TRBV20-1 and TRBJ2-7; possibly TRBD2 for D (7 bases). CDR3 length equals 13 residues. CDR1 and CDR2 from the germline V gene are DFQATT and SNEGSKA (reference sequence). V lost 4 bases and J lost 5, with 15 bases in between. The CDR3: CSANPPGGHEQYF. The CDR3 DNA is TGCAGTGCTAACCCCCCGGGGGGCCACGAGCAGTACTTC.

At least ten counts were recorded for this clonotype. V usage is TRBV7-2 and J usage is TRBJ1-4, with a possible D match to TRBD1 (6 bases). The CDR3 is 17 residues long. Germline-derived CDR1 and CDR2 are SGHTA and FQGNSA. Trimming removed 4 bases at V and 2 bases at J, with 17 bases between. DNA of the CDR3: TGTGCCAGCAGCTCAAGAAACAGGGCCGAGACTAATGAAAAACTGTTTTTT. Encoded protein: CASSSRNRAETNEKLFF.

This clonotype was seen a handful of times. This chain connects TRBV9 to TRBJ2-7; 16 positions agree with TRBD2. CDR1 SGDLS and CDR2 YYNGEE come from the germline V gene. The CDR3 length is 16 residues. V lost 4 bases to trimming and J lost 5 bases; unmatched junction nucleotides: 6. The CDR3 nucleotides are TGTGCCAGCAGCCCCGGGACTAGCGGGAGGGCCAACGAGCAGTACTTC. Its protein product is CASSPGTSGRANEQYF. The full variable domain, its missing parts supplied by reference TRBV9 and TRBJ2-7, is DSGVTQTPKHLITATGQRVTLRCSPRSGDLSVYWYQQSLDQGLQFLIQYYNGEERAKGNILERFSAQQFPDLHSELNLSSLELGDSALYFCASSPGTSGRANEQYFGPGTRLTVT.

In nucleotides, the CDR3 is TGTGCCAGCAGTACAGGGGGCCAGTACCCCCCCTACGAGCAGTACTTC. It translates to CASSTGGQYPPYEQYF. V and J are TRBV2 and TRBJ2-7, with 9 bases lining up with TRBD1. The CDR3 sequence is 16 residues long. V was pared by 5 bases and J by 2 bases, with 10 bases of the junction left unmatched. In germline, CDR1 is SNHLY, CDR2 FYNNEI. The whole variable domain, filled in from reference TRBV2 and TRBJ2-7, reads EPEVTQTPSHQVTQMGQEVILRCVPISNHLYFYWYRQILGQKVEFLVSFYNNEISEKSEIFDDQFSVERPDGSNFTLKIRSTKLEDSAMYFCASSTGGQYPPYEQYFGPGTRLTVT.